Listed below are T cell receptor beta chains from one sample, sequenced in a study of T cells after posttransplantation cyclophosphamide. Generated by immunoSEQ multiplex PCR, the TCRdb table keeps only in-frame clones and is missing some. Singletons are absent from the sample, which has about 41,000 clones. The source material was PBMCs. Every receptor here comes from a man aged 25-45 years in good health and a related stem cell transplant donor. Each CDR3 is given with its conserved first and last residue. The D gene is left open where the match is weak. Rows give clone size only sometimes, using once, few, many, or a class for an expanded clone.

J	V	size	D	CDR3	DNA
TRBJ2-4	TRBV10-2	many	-	CASSVGLLQTGLAKNIQYF	TGCGCCAGCAGTGTAGGTCTTTTACAGACGGGACTAGCCAAAAACATTCAGTACTTC
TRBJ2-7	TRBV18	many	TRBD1	CASSPPGQGGEQYF	TGTGCCAGCTCACCCCCGGGACAGGGGGGCGAGCAGTACTTC
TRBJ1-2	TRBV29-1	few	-	CSVTTSGVGYRYTF	TGCAGCGTCACTACCTCAGGGGTCGGCTATCGCTACACCTTC
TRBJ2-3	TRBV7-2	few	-	CASSLGGPTDTQYF	TGTGCCAGCAGCTTGGGGGGGCCCACAGATACGCAGTATTTT
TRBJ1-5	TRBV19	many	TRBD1	CASRRGQGNQPQHF	TGTGCCAGTCGTAGGGGGCAGGGAAATCAGCCCCAGCATTTT
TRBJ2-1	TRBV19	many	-	CASTDRSSYNEQFF	TGTGCCAGTACGGACAGAAGCTCCTACAATGAGCAGTTCTTC
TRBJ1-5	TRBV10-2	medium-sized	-	CASSESPGNSNQPQHF	TGCGCCAGCAGTGAGTCACCAGGGAATAGCAATCAGCCCCAGCATTTT
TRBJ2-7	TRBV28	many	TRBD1	CASRGPEDRGPEQYF	TGTGCCAGCAGGGGTCCGGAGGACAGGGGGCCCGAGCAGTACTTC
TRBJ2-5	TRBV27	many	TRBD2	CASSLTSGGSETQYF	TGTGCCAGCAGTCTGACTAGCGGGGGATCAGAGACCCAGTACTTC
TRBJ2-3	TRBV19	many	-	CASSVTGYPDTQYF	TGTGCCAGTAGTGTTACAGGGTACCCAGATACGCAGTATTTT
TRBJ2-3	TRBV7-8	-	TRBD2	CASSLALAGGHTDTQYF	TGTGCCAGCAGCTTAGCACTAGCGGGGGGACACACAGATACGCAGTATTTT
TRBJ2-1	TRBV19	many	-	CASSIQDSYNEQFF	TGTGCCAGTAGTATACAGGACAGTTACAATGAGCAGTTCTTC
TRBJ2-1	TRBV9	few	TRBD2	CASSSNPGLGGGNEQFF	TGTGCCAGCAGCTCCAACCCTGGGCTGGGCGGGGGCAATGAGCAGTTCTTC
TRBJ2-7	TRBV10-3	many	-	CATVREYEQYF	TGTGCAACGGTCAGGGAATACGAGCAGTACTTC
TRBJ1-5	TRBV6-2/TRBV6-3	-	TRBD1	CASSPGQGFQPQHF	TGTGCCAGCAGCCCGGGACAGGGATTTCAGCCCCAGCATTTT
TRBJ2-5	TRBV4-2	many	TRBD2	CASSQEPSGGEEETQYF	TGTGCCAGCAGCCAAGAACCCAGCGGGGGGGAGGAAGAGACCCAGTACTTC
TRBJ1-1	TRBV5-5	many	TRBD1	CASSGRTGGNTEAFF	TGTGCCAGCAGCGGTCGAACAGGGGGGAACACTGAAGCTTTCTTT
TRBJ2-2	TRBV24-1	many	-	CATSDRARGGDTGELFF	TGTGCCACCAGTGATCGGGCACGGGGAGGCGATACCGGGGAGCTGTTTTTT
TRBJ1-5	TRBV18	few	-	CASSPPSAGSNQPQHF	TGTGCCAGCTCACCACCGTCGGCAGGGAGTAACCAGCCCCAGCATTTT
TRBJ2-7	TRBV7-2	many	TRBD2	CASSYGTSGGRYEQYF	TGTGCCAGCAGCTACGGGACTAGCGGGGGGAGATACGAGCAGTACTTC
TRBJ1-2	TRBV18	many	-	CASSYNRGDYGYTF	TGTGCCAGCTCATACAACCGGGGAGACTATGGCTACACCTTC
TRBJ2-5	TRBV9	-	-	CASSGGVQETQYF	TGTGCCAGCAGCGGCGGGGTCCAAGAGACCCAGTACTTC
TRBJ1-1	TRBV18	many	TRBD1	CASSPRQGQNTEAFF	TGTGCCAGCTCACCACGACAGGGGCAGAACACTGAAGCTTTCTTT
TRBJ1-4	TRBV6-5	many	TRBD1	CASSWGQFNEKLFF	TGTGCCAGCAGTTGGGGACAGTTTAATGAAAAACTGTTTTTT
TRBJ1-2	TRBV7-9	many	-	CASREDTPFYGYTF	TGTGCCAGCAGGGAGGACACCCCTTTCTATGGCTACACCTTC
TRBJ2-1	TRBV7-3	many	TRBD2	CASSSSGGYNEQFF	TGTGCCAGCAGCTCTAGCGGGGGGTACAATGAGCAGTTCTTC
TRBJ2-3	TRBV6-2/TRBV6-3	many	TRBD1	CASSYLRGTGEGTDTQYF	TGTGCCAGCAGTTACCTCCGCGGGACAGGGGAGGGGACAGATACGCAGTATTTT
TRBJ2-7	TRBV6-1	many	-	CASSEGWTDTYEQYF	TGTGCCAGCAGTGAAGGGTGGACTGATACCTACGAGCAGTACTTC
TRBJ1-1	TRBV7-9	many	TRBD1	CASSQGQGGITEAFF	TGTGCCAGCAGCCAGGGACAGGGTGGGATCACTGAAGCTTTCTTT
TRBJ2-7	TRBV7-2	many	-	CASSLEHGHSYEQYF	TGTGCCAGCAGCTTAGAACATGGCCACTCCTACGAGCAGTACTTC
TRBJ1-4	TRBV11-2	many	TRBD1	CASSLGGTGGEKLFF	TGTGCCAGCAGCTTAGGAGGGACAGGGGGTGAAAAACTGTTTTTT
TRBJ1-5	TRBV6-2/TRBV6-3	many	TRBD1	CASSSVRQGAGNQPQHF	TGTGCCAGCAGTTCTGTTCGACAGGGGGCAGGCAATCAGCCCCAGCATTTT
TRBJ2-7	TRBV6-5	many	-	CASRNPGAGEQYF	TGTGCCAGCAGGAACCCAGGGGCGGGTGAGCAGTACTTC
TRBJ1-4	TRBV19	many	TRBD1	CASSANRGTNEKLFF	TGTGCCAGTAGTGCGAACAGGGGTACTAATGAAAAACTGTTTTTT
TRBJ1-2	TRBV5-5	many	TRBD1	CASRGTGTHGYTF	TGTGCCAGCCGAGGGACAGGGACTCATGGCTACACCTTC
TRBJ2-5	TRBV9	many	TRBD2	CASSSRTSVETQYF	TGTGCCAGCAGCTCCCGGACTAGTGTCGAGACCCAGTACTTC
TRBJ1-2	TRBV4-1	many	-	CASSQVETSSNYGYTF	TGCGCCAGCAGCCAAGTCGAGACAAGCTCTAACTATGGCTACACCTTC
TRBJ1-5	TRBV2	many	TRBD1	CASSESGGRQPQHF	TGTGCCAGCAGTGAATCAGGGGGGCGACAGCCCCAGCATTTT
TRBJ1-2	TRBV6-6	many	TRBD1	CASSSGTGGIFGGYTF	TGTGCCAGCAGCTCCGGGACAGGGGGCATCTTTGGTGGCTACACCTTC
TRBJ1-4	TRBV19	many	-	CASGIIGANNEKLFF	TGTGCCAGCGGTATAATTGGGGCCAACAATGAAAAACTGTTTTTT
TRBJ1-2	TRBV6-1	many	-	CASSEAPQALYTF	TGTGCCAGCAGTGAAGCGCCACAGGCCCTCTACACCTTC
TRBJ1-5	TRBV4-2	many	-	CASSHSNQPQHF	TGTGCCAGCAGCCACTCGAATCAGCCCCAGCATTTT
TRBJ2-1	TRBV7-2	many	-	CASNFRLDNEQFF	TGTGCCAGCAACTTTCGGCTAGACAATGAGCAGTTCTTC
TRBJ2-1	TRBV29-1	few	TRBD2	CSSSEGAGGPHEQFF	TGCAGCTCATCCGAAGGGGCGGGGGGGCCCCATGAGCAGTTCTTC
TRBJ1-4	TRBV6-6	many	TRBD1	CASSPLTGGGEKLFF	TGTGCCAGCAGTCCCTTGACAGGGGGAGGGGAAAAACTGTTTTTT
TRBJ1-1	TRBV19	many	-	CASSTGVGTEAFF	TGTGCCAGTAGTACAGGGGTTGGCACTGAAGCTTTCTTT
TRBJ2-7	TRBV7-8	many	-	CASSLSDREYEQYF	TGTGCCAGCAGCTTAAGTGACAGAGAATACGAGCAGTACTTC
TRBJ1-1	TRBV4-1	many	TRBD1	CASSLQTGAYGNTEAFF	TGCGCCAGCAGCCTCCAGACAGGGGCCTACGGAAACACTGAAGCTTTCTTT
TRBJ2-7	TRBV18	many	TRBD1	CASSPGTGTYEQYF	TGTGCCAGCTCACCAGGGACAGGAACCTACGAGCAGTACTTC
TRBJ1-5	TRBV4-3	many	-	CASSPTLSNQPQHF	TGCGCCAGCAGCCCGACTCTTAGCAATCAGCCCCAGCATTTT
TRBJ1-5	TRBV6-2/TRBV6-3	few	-	CASSDSNQPQHF	TGTGCCAGCAGTGACAGTAATCAGCCCCAGCATTTT
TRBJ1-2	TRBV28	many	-	CAISEGRGWKNYGYTF	TGTGCCATTTCCGAAGGGAGGGGATGGAAAAACTATGGCTACACCTTC